This T cell receptor (beta chain) originates from a study of blood T cell repertoires in COVID-19. Study background: Collection of acute and convalescent COVID-19 samples took place in the United States, Italy and Spain. PBMCs, B-cell-depleted T cells, or T cells provided the cDNA or gDNA that made up the material.

Original data processing: From reference gene primer amplification, estimates of nucleated cell counts were derived. Some clones are missing from TCRdb's copy, which holds only in-frame ones; the method was immunoSEQ multiplex PCR. V, J and clone size are taken as reported in that table, and D and trimming were inferred from the DNA itself. The sample yields hundreds of thousands of clones, around nine tenths seen once. This CDR3 region has 16 residues. Germline V gene lookup returns CDR1 MGHRA and CDR2 YSYEKL. The V end was cut by 0 bases, the J end by 1 base, with 10 bases between. The genes are TRBV4-1 and TRBJ1-5; D unclear. Material: peripheral blood. The source of this sequence is a woman under 30 who had recovered from COVID-19. The CDR3 DNA sequence: TGCGCCAGCAGCCAAGAGTTGGGGAGGAGCAATCAGCCCCAGCATTTT. Residues: CASSQELGRSNQPQHF.